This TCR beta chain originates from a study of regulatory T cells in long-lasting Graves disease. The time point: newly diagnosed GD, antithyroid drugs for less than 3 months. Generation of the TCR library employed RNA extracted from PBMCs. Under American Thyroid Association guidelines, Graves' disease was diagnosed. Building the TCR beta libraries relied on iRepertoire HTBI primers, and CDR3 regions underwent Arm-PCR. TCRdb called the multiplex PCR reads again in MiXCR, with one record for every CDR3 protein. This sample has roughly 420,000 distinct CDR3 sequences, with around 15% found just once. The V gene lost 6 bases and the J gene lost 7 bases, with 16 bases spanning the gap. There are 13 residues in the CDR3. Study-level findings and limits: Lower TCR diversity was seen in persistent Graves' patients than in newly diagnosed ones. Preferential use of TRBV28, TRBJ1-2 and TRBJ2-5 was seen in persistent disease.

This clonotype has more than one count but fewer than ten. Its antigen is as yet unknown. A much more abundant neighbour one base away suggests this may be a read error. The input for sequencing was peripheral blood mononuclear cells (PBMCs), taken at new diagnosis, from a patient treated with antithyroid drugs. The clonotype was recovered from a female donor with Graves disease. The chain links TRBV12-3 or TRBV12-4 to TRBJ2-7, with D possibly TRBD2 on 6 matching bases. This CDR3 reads CASRLAYYREQYF. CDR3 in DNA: TGTGCCAGCAGGCTAGCGTACTACAGGGAGCAGTACTTC.